The 29 T cell receptor beta chains below were found in one sample sequenced in a study of blood T cell repertoires in COVID-19. The data were produced by immunoSEQ multiplex PCR, yet TCRdb's version contains in-frame clones alone and is incomplete. The data hold 100,000 to 150,000 clones, with around 89% observed a single time. The source material was peripheral blood. The origin of the receptors is a man in his sixties with COVID-19, enrolled during active disease.

This chain connects TRBV19 to TRBJ1-1; TRBD1 might be the D (6 bases). The CDR3 consists of 14 residues. Trimming stripped 6 bases from V and 10 bases from J, with 21 bases between. Looked up from germline, CDR1 is LNHDA and CDR2 is SQIVND (reference sequence). CDR3 loop: CASSPDRNTLRAFF. The CDR3 DNA is TGTGCCAGTAGCCCCGACAGGAACACCCTGAGAGCTTTCTTT.

Concerning this clone: The sample contains more than one DNA sequence encoding this CDR3. The chain couples TRBV11-3 to TRBJ2-1, with a tentative D call TRBD2 (6 bases). Per germline, CDR1 SGHNT and CDR2 YENEEA. The CDR3 contains 13 residues. V was shortened by 1 base and J by 7 bases, with 8 bases between the two germline ends. For the CDR3, the DNA is TGTGCCAGCAGCTTAGGGGGGGAAAATGAGCAGTTCTTC. Translated, it gives CASSLGGENEQFF. The complete variable domain, with remaining parts taken from reference TRBV11-3 and TRBJ2-1, reads EAGVVQSPRYKIIEKKQPVAFWCNPISGHNTLYWYLQNLGQGPELLIRYENEEAVDDSQLPKDRFSAERLKGVDSTLKIQPAELGDSAVYLCASSLGGENEQFFGPGTRLTVL.

This chain links TRBV18 with TRBJ1-1; D is unclear. Germline V gives CDR1 KGHSH, CDR2 LQKENI. This CDR3 is built from 14 residues. V lost 5 bases and J 0 bases, leaving 10 bases between the germline ends. The CDR3 region is CASSEVELNTEAFF. The CDR3 DNA reads TGTGCCAGCTCAGAGGTGGAGCTGAACACTGAAGCTTTCTTT.

The chain links TRBV29-1 to TRBJ2-5, with D unresolved. Germline CDR1 is SQVTM and CDR2 is ANQGSEA. V lost 7 bases, J lost 9 bases, and 24 bases lay in between. The CDR3 length is 14 residues. CDR3 bases: TGCAGCGCTACCCCGACCATGGTAATCGAGGCCCAGTACTTC. Translation: CSATPTMVIEAQYF.

The chain uses TRBV4-3 and TRBJ1-1; D possibly corresponds to TRBD1 (6 bases). Trimming cost V 0 bases and J 4 bases, with 15 bases left between them. The length of the CDR3 is 16 residues. Germline V gives CDR1 LGHNA, CDR2 YSLEER. The CDR3 DNA reads TGCGCCAGCAGCCAAGAGAGTGGACCCAGGGGCACTGAAGCTTTCTTT. This codes for CASSQESGPRGTEAFF.

Only one count was recorded for this clone. V and J are TRBV18 and TRBJ1-1; 7 nucleotides align to TRBD1. V was pared by 1 base and J by 6 bases, with 8 bases of the junction left unmatched. The CDR3 contains 15 residues. CDR1 and CDR2 from the germline V gene are KGHSH and LQKENI. In nucleotides, the CDR3 is TGTGCCAGCTCACCACTACCCAGGGGGTTCGCTGAAGCTTTCTTT. This gives the protein CASSPLPRGFAEAFF.

The chain couples TRBV5-1 to TRBJ2-7, with 9 positions matching TRBD2. The CDR3 has 15 residues. Germline CDR1 SGHRS, CDR2 YFSETQ. J lost 5 bases, V lost 0 bases, and 6 bases had no gene match. CDR3 DNA: TGCGCCAGCAGCTTGGCTGTGGCGGGGGGGAACGAGCAGTACTTC. Amino acid sequence: CASSLAVAGGNEQYF.

This clone is large (0.1 to 1%) within its sample. The V gene is TRBV11-2, the J gene TRBJ2-7; D not resolved. The germline gives CDR1 SGHAT, CDR2 FQNNGV. V was cut by 5 bases and J by 6 bases, with 11 bases left in between. The CDR3 loop spans 12 amino acids. The CDR3 sequence is CASSPLASEQYF. CDR3 nucleotides: TGTGCCAGCAGCCCGTTGGCCTCCGAGCAGTACTTC.

This rearrangement joins TRBV21-1 to TRBJ2-3; TRBD2, as called in the table, went unchecked against the DNA. TRBV21-1 is flagged as a pseudogene. The CDR3 has 21 amino acids. CDR3 protein: CASSKAGGLAGGPSGTDTQYF. CDR3 nucleotides: TGTGCCAGCAGCAAAGCTGGGGGACTAGCGGGGGGTCCAAGTGGCACAGATACGCAGTATTTT.

This chain links TRBV9 with TRBJ1-4; D is possibly TRBD1 (5 bases). The CDR3 runs to 15 residues. V lost 0 bases to trimming and J lost 2 bases, with 8 bases between them. Germline values: CDR1 SGDLS, CDR2 YYNGEE. Here the CDR3 reads CASSVGRATNEKLFF. CDR3 coding DNA: TGTGCCAGCAGCGTAGGCAGGGCCACTAATGAAAAACTGTTTTTT.

J is TRBJ1-5 and V is TRBV27; a possible D gene is TRBD1 (5 bases). Germline V gene sequence: CDR1 MNHEY, CDR2 SMNVEV (reference sequence). Trimming stripped 4 bases from V and 5 bases from J, with 15 bases between. The CDR3 runs to 15 residues. The CDR3 reads CASSSLDNRHQPQHF. Here the CDR3 DNA reads TGTGCCAGCAGTTCTCTGGACAATAGGCATCAGCCCCAGCATTTT.

Here the CDR3 reads CASRATGGTDTQYF. CDR3 sequence (DNA): TGTGCCAGCAGGGCGACAGGGGGCACAGATACGCAGTATTTT. The rearrangement uses TRBV6-4 and TRBJ2-3, with TRBD1 identical over 8 bases. The CDR3 runs to 14 residues. With 6 bases clipped from V and 1 base from J, the junction kept 3 bases outside the gene matches. CDR1 is MRHNA and CDR2 is SNTAGT in the germline V gene.

Here the CDR3 DNA reads TGCGCCAGCAGCCCTCCGGACAGGGTCCTGAACACTGAAGCTTTCTTT. Translating it yields CASSPPDRVLNTEAFF. J is TRBJ1-1 and V is TRBV5-1; 8 bases match TRBD1. The CDR3 spans 16 residues. Germline CDR1 reads SGHRS; CDR2 reads YFSETQ. After removal of 4 bases from V and 0 bases from J, the junction contained 8 bases not matched to a gene.

The V call is TRBV5-1, the J call TRBJ1-2, with D possibly being TRBD1 (5 bases). Germline V gene data show CDR1 as SGHRS and CDR2 as YFSETQ. Trimming removed 0 bases at V and 6 bases at J, with 15 bases between. The CDR3 totals 15 residues. The CDR3 protein is CASSLAGDSAHGYTF. The CDR3 DNA reads TGCGCCAGCAGCTTGGCCGGAGACAGTGCCCATGGCTACACCTTC.

The chain uses TRBV27 and TRBJ1-5, with 8 bases fitting TRBD1. The junction had 7 bases not matched to a gene; V was cut back by 3 bases and J by 9 bases. Germline V gene lookup returns CDR1 MNHEY and CDR2 SMNVEV (reference sequence). This CDR3 region has 14 residues. Here the CDR3 reads CASSLDRAIGPQHF. CDR3 DNA sequence: TGTGCCAGCAGTTTGGACAGGGCAATCGGGCCCCAGCATTTT.

This rearrangement joins TRBV5-1 to TRBJ1-5; D unclear. The ends were cut back, 4 bases at V and 0 bases at J, with 8 bases in the middle. The V gene's germline CDR1 is SGHRS and CDR2 YFSETQ. There are 14 residues in the CDR3. CDR3 protein: CASSLDNSNQPQHF. CDR3 in DNA: TGCGCCAGCAGCCTAGATAATAGCAATCAGCCCCAGCATTTT.

Only a few counts were recorded for this clone. The chain couples TRBV19 to TRBJ1-1, with TRBD1 as a possible D gene (6 bases). The CDR3 runs 13 residues. CDR1 and CDR2 from the germline V gene are LNHDA and SQIVND (reference sequence). The V end lost 1 base, the J end lost 6 bases, and 9 bases lay between the germline ends. Here the CDR3 reads CASSIVGGSEAFF. The CDR3, as DNA: TGTGCCAGTAGTATAGTAGGGGGATCTGAAGCTTTCTTT.

The chain carries TRBV27 and TRBJ1-4; 7 nucleotides agree with TRBD1. Per the germline V gene, CDR1 is MNHEY and CDR2 is SMNVEV (reference sequence). The CDR3 contains 15 residues. V dropped 5 bases and J dropped 7; count of bases not matched to a gene: 10. CDR3 DNA sequence: TGTGCCAGCAGTCCTCGAAGAGGGGGCGGTGAAAAACTGTTTTTT. This encodes CASSPRRGGGEKLFF.

This clone has only a few counts. The chain carries TRBV30 and TRBJ1-2; D might be TRBD1 (5 bases). From germline, CDR1 is GTSNPN and CDR2 SVGIG (reference sequence). The CDR3 totals 16 residues. V dropped 2 bases and J dropped 0 bases, with 16 bases sitting between them. For the CDR3, the DNA is TGTGCCTGGAGTACTACAGGTGGTGGAGCTAACTATGGCTACACCTTC. It encodes CAWSTTGGGANYGYTF. Complete variable domain (other parts from reference TRBV30 and TRBJ1-2): SQTIHQWPATLVQPVGSPLSLECTVEGTSNPNLYWYRQAAGRGLQLLFYSVGIGQISSEVPQNLSASRPQDRQFILSSKKLLLSDSGFYLCAWSTTGGGANYGYTFGSGTRLTVV.

The chain uses TRBV6-5 and TRBJ2-2; TRBD1 is a possible D gene (6 bases). Germline values: CDR1 MNHEY, CDR2 SVGAGI. This CDR3 is 14 amino acids long. Trimming stripped 6 bases from V and 3 bases from J, with 11 bases between. DNA for the CDR3: TGTGCCAGCAGGCTACAGGGATACACCGGGGAGCTGTTTTTT. As protein: CASRLQGYTGELFF.

This sequence joins TRBV2 and TRBJ1-4; 9 positions agree with TRBD1. Germline V gene sequence: CDR1 SNHLY, CDR2 FYNNEI. This CDR3 comprises 15 residues. V lost 0 bases to trimming and J lost 5 bases; unmatched junction nucleotides: 1. DNA for the CDR3: TGTGCCAGCAGTGAAGCGGGGACAGGGAATGAAAAACTGTTTTTT. Translated, it gives CASSEAGTGNEKLFF.

This chain uses TRBV19 with TRBJ2-5, with 10 positions matching TRBD2. This CDR3 is built from 17 residues. CDR1 is LNHDA and CDR2 is SQIVND in the germline V gene (reference sequence). The trim removed 6 bases at V and 4 bases at J, leaving 14 bases unmatched. The DNA for the CDR3 is TGTGCCAGTAGCACCCACGCTAGCGGGGGCCGTCCAGAGACCCAGTACTTC. The encoded protein is CASSTHASGGRPETQYF.

The J gene is TRBJ1-5, the V gene TRBV12-5, with 7 bases identical to TRBD1. This CDR3 region has 14 residues. Germline assignment: CDR1 LGHNT and CDR2 FRNRAP. V dropped 4 bases and J dropped 4; count of bases not matched to a gene: 4. The CDR3 here is CASGSKTGNQPQHF. CDR3 coding DNA: TGTGCTAGTGGTTCTAAGACAGGGAATCAGCCCCAGCATTTT.

The table lists this clone with a few counts. The J gene is TRBJ1-2, the V gene TRBV5-6; 7 bases match TRBD1. Germline V gene sequence: CDR1 SGHDT, CDR2 YYEEEE. V dropped 2 bases and J dropped 6; count of bases not matched to a gene: 4. The CDR3 extends over 13 amino acids. CDR3 sequence: CASSLQGIDGYTF. The CDR3, as DNA: TGTGCCAGCAGCTTACAGGGGATCGATGGCTACACCTTC.

The rearrangement links TRBV10-2 to TRBJ2-3, with 10 bases lining up with TRBD2. CDR1 and CDR2 (germline): WSHSY, SAAADI. The CDR3 is 15 amino acids. V shed 5 bases, J shed 6 bases, and the junction held 8 bases outside the gene matches. The chain's CDR3 is CASSLLAGEIDTQYF. The CDR3 DNA reads as TGCGCCAGCAGTCTTCTAGCGGGGGAAATCGATACGCAGTATTTT.

The chain couples TRBV5-5 to TRBJ1-5, with D possibly matching TRBD1 (5 bases). The CDR3 has 17 residues. Germline V CDR1 and CDR2: SGHKS, YYEKEE (reference sequence). V was clipped by 0 bases and J by 7 bases, with 20 bases between them. The CDR3 region is CASSLDVQGSFGQPQHF. In DNA, the CDR3 is TGTGCCAGCAGCTTGGACGTTCAGGGATCCTTTGGCCAGCCCCAGCATTTT.

The J gene is TRBJ1-6, the V gene TRBV28, with 10 bases lining up with TRBD1. The V segment lost 5 bases and the J segment 6 bases; nucleotides outside the gene matches: 7. Germline CDR1 and CDR2: MDHEN and SYDVKM. The CDR3 is made up of 16 amino acids. The CDR3, as DNA: TGTGCCAGCAGTGCGGGACAGGGGCTATCTAATTCACCCCTCCACTTT. It specifies CASSAGQGLSNSPLHF.

V gene TRBV5-4 combines with J gene TRBJ2-2, with TRBD2 as a possible D gene (6 bases). Germline V lookup: CDR1 SGHNT, CDR2 YYREEE (reference sequence). The CDR3 has 16 amino acids. Trimming took off 2 bases at V and 3 bases at J, with 14 bases between the two ends. The CDR3: CASSLLRGVDTGELFF. The CDR3 DNA is TGTGCCAGCAGCTTACTGCGCGGGGTTGACACCGGGGAGCTGTTTTTT.

The chain has TRBV6-6 and TRBJ1-2, with TRBD1 identical over 9 bases. Germline CDR1 is MNHNY and CDR2 is SVGAGI (reference sequence). J was trimmed by 8 bases and V by 6 bases; bases with no gene match: 7. This CDR3 has 13 amino acids. DNA for the CDR3: TGTGCCAGCAGCACTGGGACAGGGAGCGGCTACACCTTC. Protein sequence: CASSTGTGSGYTF.